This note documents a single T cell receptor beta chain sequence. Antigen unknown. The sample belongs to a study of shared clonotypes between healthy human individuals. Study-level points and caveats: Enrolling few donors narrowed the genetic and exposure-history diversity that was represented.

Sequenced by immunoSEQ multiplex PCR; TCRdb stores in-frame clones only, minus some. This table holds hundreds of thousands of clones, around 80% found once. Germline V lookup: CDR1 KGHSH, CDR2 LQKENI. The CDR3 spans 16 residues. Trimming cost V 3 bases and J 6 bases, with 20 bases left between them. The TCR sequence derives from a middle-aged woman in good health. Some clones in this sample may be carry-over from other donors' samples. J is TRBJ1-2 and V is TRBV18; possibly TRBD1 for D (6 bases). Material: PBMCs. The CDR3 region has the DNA TGTGCCAGCTCACCCCGCACTGGACAGTTACAGGATGGCTACACCTTC. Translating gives CASSPRTGQLQDGYTF.